Below are 9 T cell receptor beta chains sequenced from a single sample in a study of cytotoxic CD8 clonotypes in ibrutinib-treated CLL listed by TCRdb under 2021. The library was obtained by the immunoSEQ multiplex PCR assay. Here the immuneACCESS table is served through TCRdb, limited to in-frame sequences with V and J called. Missing clones are a known gap in these copies; in checked studies unresolved V genes cover under half, and the rest lacks a known reason. This sample gives approximately 190,000 clones in total; approximately 70% of them show up just once. The biggest ten clones account for over 5.5% of the sample. What this sample's time point label stands for: about 11 months on ibrutinib. The sample in question was PBMCs, obtained after 12 months of ibrutinib treatment. These receptors were obtained from a human donor with chronic lymphocytic leukemia.

CDR3 DNA sequence: TGTGCCAGCTCACCTGGACTAGCGGGAGGCCGGTACCAAGAGACCCAGTACTTC. Residues: CASSPGLAGGRYQETQYF. The chain combines TRBV18 with TRBJ2-5; the match to TRBD2 covers 14 bases. CDR3 length equals 18 residues. Germline assignment: CDR1 KGHSH and CDR2 LQKENI. V dropped 3 bases and J dropped 0; count of bases not matched to a gene: 6.

This chain connects TRBV18 to TRBJ2-1; 7 bases line up with TRBD2. CDR1 and CDR2 (germline): KGHSH, LQKENI. Trimming took 2 bases from V and 9 from J; bases not matched to a gene: 7. The CDR3 sequence is 14 residues long. Here the CDR3 reads CASSPRASGGEQFF. CDR3 nucleotides: TGTGCCAGCTCACCAAGGGCTAGCGGCGGTGAGCAGTTCTTC.

The CDR3 spells CASTRTGTYEQYF. The CDR3 DNA follows: TGCGCCAGCACCAGGACAGGGACCTACGAGCAGTACTTC. This chain joins TRBV5-1 and TRBJ2-7; 8 nucleotides agree with TRBD1. V trimming: 6 bases; J trimming: 2 bases; junction bases outside the gene matches: 4. Per germline, CDR1 SGHRS and CDR2 YFSETQ. The CDR3 sequence is 13 residues long.

The chain links TRBV4-2 to TRBJ2-3, with no clear D. The CDR3 has 12 residues. Trimming left V 6 bases short and J 3 bases short, with 7 bases between. From germline, CDR1 is LGHNA and CDR2 YNFKEQ. The DNA of the CDR3 is TGTGCCAGCAGTCTTGGGACAGATACGCAGTATTTT. This sequence encodes CASSLGTDTQYF.

This chain links TRBV27 with TRBJ1-5; D remains ambiguous. The CDR3 contains 16 residues. In germline, CDR1 is MNHEY, CDR2 SMNVEV (reference sequence). Trimming cost V 4 bases and J 5 bases, with 18 bases left between them. The CDR3: CASSSQTYQGDQPQHF. DNA for the CDR3: TGTGCCAGCAGTTCACAGACATATCAAGGAGATCAGCCCCAGCATTTT.

The V gene is TRBV4-1, the J gene TRBJ1-1; 7 bases map to TRBD1. The V and J ends lost 6 bases and 6 bases, in that order; junction bases with no gene match: 19. Germline V gene lookup returns CDR1 MGHRA and CDR2 YSYEKL. The CDR3 spans 17 residues. Here the CDR3 reads CASRGANRGLSGAEAFF. CDR3 nucleotide sequence: TGCGCCAGCAGAGGGGCAAACAGGGGTTTGAGTGGCGCTGAAGCTTTCTTT.

The V and J genes are TRBV7-2 and TRBJ1-2; D might be TRBD1 (6 bases). With 2 bases removed from V and 4 bases from J, the gap between germline ends came to 11 bases. The CDR3 contains 14 residues. CDR1 and CDR2 from the germline V gene are SGHTA and FQGNSA. CDR3 nucleotides: TGTGCCAGCAGCTTATCCCAGGGGAGCTATGGCTACACCTTC. Translated: CASSLSQGSYGYTF. Using reference TRBV7-2 and TRBJ1-2 for the parts outside the CDR3, the full variable domain is GAGVSQSPSNKVTEKGKDVELRCDPISGHTALYWYRQSLGQGLEFLIYFQGNSAPDKSGLPSDRFSAERTGGSVSTLTIQRTQQEDSAVYLCASSLSQGSYGYTFGSGTRLTVV.

The count of this clone is one. The chain links TRBV19 to TRBJ2-7; 10 bases are shared with TRBD2. With 3 bases clipped from V and 4 bases from J, the junction kept 6 bases outside the gene matches. The CDR3 totals 15 residues. CDR1 is LNHDA and CDR2 is SQIVND in the germline V gene (reference sequence). CDR3 nucleotides: TGTGCCAGTAGTATTGCCAGCGGGAGGGCTTACGAGCAGTACTTC. Its protein is CASSIASGRAYEQYF.

The chain carries TRBV12-5 and TRBJ2-5, with TRBD2 matching over 15 bases. Germline V gene sequence: CDR1 LGHNT, CDR2 FRNRAP. The CDR3 totals 17 residues. Losses at the gene ends were 7 bases for V and 3 bases for J; bases not matched to a gene: 9. This CDR3 reads CASASGLAGGGEETQYF. The CDR3 coding sequence is TGTGCTAGTGCCTCGGGACTAGCGGGAGGAGGAGAAGAGACCCAGTACTTC.